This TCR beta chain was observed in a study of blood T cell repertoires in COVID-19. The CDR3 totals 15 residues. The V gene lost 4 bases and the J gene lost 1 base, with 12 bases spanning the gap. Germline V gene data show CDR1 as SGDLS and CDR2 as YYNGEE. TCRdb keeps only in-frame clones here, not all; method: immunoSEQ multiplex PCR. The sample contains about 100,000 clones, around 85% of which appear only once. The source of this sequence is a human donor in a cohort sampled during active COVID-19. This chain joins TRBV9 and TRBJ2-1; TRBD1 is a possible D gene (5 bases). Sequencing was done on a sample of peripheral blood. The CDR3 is CASSFTGDSYNEQFF. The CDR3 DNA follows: TGTGCCAGCAGCTTTACAGGAGATTCCTACAATGAGCAGTTCTTC. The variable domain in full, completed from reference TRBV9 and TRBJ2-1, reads DSGVTQTPKHLITATGQRVTLRCSPRSGDLSVYWYQQSLDQGLQFLIQYYNGEERAKGNILERFSAQQFPDLHSELNLSSLELGDSALYFCASSFTGDSYNEQFFGPGTRLTVL.